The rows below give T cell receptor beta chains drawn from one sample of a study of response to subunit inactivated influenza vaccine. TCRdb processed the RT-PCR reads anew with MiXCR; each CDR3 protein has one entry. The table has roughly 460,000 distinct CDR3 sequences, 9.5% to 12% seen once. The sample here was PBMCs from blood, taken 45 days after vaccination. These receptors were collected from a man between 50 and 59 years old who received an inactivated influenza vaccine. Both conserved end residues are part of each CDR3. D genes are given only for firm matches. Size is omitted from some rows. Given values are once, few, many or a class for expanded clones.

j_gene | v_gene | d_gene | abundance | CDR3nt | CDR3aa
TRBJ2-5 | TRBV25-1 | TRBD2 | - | TGTGCCAGCAGTGAAACTCACGCGGGAGTAGAGACCCAGTACTTC | CASSETHAGVETQYF
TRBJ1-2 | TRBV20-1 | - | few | TGCAGTGCCCCGGTCTCTTCTAACTATGGCTACACCTTC | CSAPVSSNYGYTF
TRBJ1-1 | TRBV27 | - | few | TGTGCCAGCAGTTTTTTGGGGTCCACTGAAGCTTTCTTT | CASSFLGSTEAFF
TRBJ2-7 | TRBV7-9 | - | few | TGTGCCAGCAGGGATGTCAGAATCTCCGAGCAGTACTTC | CASRDVRISEQYF
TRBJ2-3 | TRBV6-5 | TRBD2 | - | TGTGCCAGCAGTTACGAGCGGGGCACGCGCACAGATACGCAGTATTTT | CASSYERGTRTDTQYF
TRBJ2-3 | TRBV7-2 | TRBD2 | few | TGTGCCAGCAGCTCCCGACTAGCGGGAATAGATACGCAGTATTTT | CASSSRLAGIDTQYF
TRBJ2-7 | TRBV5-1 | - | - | TGCGCCAGCAGCTTGCAGCCCGGGGCAGGGAGCTCCTACGAGCAGTACTTC | CASSLQPGAGSSYEQYF
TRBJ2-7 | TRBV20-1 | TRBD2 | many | TGCAGTGCTAGAGGGACTAGCGGAGGGTACGAGCAGTACTTC | CSARGTSGGYEQYF
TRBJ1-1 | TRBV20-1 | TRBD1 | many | TGCAGTGCTAGATCTCCAGGGGGCACTGAAGCTTTCTTT | CSARSPGGTEAFF
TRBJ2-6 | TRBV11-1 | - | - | TGTGCCAGCAGCCGGCTCAGAGTATGGGGTTTAGCTGGGGCCAACGTCCTGACTTTC | CASSRLRVWGLAGANVLTF
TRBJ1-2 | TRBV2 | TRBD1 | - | TGTGCCAGCAATCCCCGACAGGGTGGAGGTGGCTACACCTTC | CASNPRQGGGGYTF
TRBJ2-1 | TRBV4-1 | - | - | TGCGCCAGCAGCCAAGATCCAGCGGACAATGAGCAGTTCTTC | CASSQDPADNEQFF
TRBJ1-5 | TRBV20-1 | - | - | TGCAGTGCTAGAGAGGGGGGCAATCAGCCCCAGCATTTT | CSAREGGNQPQHF
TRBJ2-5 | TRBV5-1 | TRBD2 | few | TGCGCCAGCAGCTTGGCTTGGACTAGCGGACACCAAGAGACCCAGTACTTC | CASSLAWTSGHQETQYF
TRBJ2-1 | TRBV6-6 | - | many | TGTGCCAGCAGTTACTCGGGGGCTCAGTTCTTC | CASSYSGAQFF
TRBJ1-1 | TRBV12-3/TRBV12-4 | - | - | TGTGCCAGCAGTTTGGGGGAGATGAACACTGAAGCTTTCTTT | CASSLGEMNTEAFF
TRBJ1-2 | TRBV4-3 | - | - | TGCGCCAGCAGCCAAGAGACCGCCTGGGCTAACTATGGCTACACCTTC | CASSQETAWANYGYTF
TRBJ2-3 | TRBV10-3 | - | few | TGTGCCATCAGTGGTGAGCGGGCGAGCACAGATACGCAGTATTTT | CAISGERASTDTQYF
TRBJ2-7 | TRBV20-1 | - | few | TGCAGTGCTAGTTACAGGGCTGGCTACGAGCAGTACTTC | CSASYRAGYEQYF
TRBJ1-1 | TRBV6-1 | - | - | TGTGCCAGCAGTGAAGCCCCTCAGCCGAACACTGAAGCTTTCTTT | CASSEAPQPNTEAFF
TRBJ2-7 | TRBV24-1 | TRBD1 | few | TGTGCCACCAGTCAACAGGGGTACTACGAGCAGTACTTC | CATSQQGYYEQYF
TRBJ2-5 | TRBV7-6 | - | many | TGTGCCAGCAGCTTGGTACAAGAGACCCAGTACTTC | CASSLVQETQYF
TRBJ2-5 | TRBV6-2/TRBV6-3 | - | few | TGTGCCAGCAGTTACGGAACTAACATAAAAGGGACCCAGTACTTC | CASSYGTNIKGTQYF
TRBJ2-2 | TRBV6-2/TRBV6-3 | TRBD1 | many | TGTGCCAGCAGTCCTCCGGGACAGGGTATCACCGGGGAGCTGTTTTTT | CASSPPGQGITGELFF
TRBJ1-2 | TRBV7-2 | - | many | TGTGCCAGCAGCTTAAGCCGGGGGGGAAACTATGGCTACACCTTC | CASSLSRGGNYGYTF
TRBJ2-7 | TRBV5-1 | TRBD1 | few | TGCGCCAGCAGCTTCTTGGGACAGAACTCCTACGAGCAGTACTTC | CASSFLGQNSYEQYF
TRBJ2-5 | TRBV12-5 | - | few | TGTGCTAGTTTGGGGGCCGAGGAGACCCAGTACTTC | CASLGAEETQYF
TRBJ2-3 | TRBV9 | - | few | TGTGCCAGCAGCGTAGGACCCAGCGCAGATACGCAGTATTTT | CASSVGPSADTQYF
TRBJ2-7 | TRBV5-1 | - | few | TGCGCCAGCAGCGCGCTCCCAACAGGGAGCTCCTACGAGCAGTACTTC | CASSALPTGSSYEQYF
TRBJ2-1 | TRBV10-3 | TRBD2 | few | TGTGCCATCAGTGGTACCGGGACTAGCGGGAGTGAGCAGTTCTTC | CAISGTGTSGSEQFF
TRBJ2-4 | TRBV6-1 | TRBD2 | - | TGTGCCAGCAGTGTAGCGGGACTAACCGAAAACATTCAGTACTTC | CASSVAGLTENIQYF
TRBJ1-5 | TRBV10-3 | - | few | TGTGCCATCAGTGAGTCCAGGGACAATCAGCCCCAGCATTTT | CAISESRDNQPQHF
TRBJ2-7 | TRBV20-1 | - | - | TGCAGTGCAAAAGGACATAGCTCCTACGAGCAGTACTTC | CSAKGHSSYEQYF
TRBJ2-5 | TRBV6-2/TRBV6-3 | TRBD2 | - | TGTGCCAGCAGTGACCCAGGACTAGCGGGATTGGGGACCCAGTACTTC | CASSDPGLAGLGTQYF
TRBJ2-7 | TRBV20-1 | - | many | TGCAGTGCTAGAACCAGGGAGACCTACGAGCAGTACTTC | CSARTRETYEQYF
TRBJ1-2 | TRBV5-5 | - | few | TGTGCCAGCAGCTTGGTTGTTGGGCAGGGCTATGGCTACACCTTC | CASSLVVGQGYGYTF
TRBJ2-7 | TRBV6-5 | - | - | TGTGCCAGCAGTTACTCGAACGTGCGGGTCGAGCAGTACTTC | CASSYSNVRVEQYF
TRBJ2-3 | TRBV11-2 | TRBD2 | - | TGTGCCAGCAGCGAAGACTTGGGACTAGCGGAACTCACAGATACGCAGTATTTT | CASSEDLGLAELTDTQYF
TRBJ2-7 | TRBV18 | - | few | TGTGCCAGCTCACCTACCCAGGGGTACGAGCAGTACTTC | CASSPTQGYEQYF
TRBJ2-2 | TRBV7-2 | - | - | TGTGCCAGCAGCACTACGCACACCGGGGAGCTGTTTTTT | CASSTTHTGELFF
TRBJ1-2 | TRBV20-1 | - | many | TGCAGTGCTAGTACGCAGGCGGCTAACTATGGCTACACCTTC | CSASTQAANYGYTF
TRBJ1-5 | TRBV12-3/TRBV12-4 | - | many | TGTGCCAGCAGTTTGGTGGGGGTTAGCAATCAGCCCCAGCATTTT | CASSLVGVSNQPQHF
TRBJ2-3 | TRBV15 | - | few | TGTGCCACCAGCAGGAAGGCAGATACGCAGTATTTT | CATSRKADTQYF
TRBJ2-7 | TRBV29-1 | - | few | TGCAGCGTTGGCCGGAGAGGATACGAGCAGTACTTC | CSVGRRGYEQYF
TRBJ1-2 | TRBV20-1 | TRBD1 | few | TGCAGTGCTACTGACAGGGCTAACTATGGCTACACCTTC | CSATDRANYGYTF
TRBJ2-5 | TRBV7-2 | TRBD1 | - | TGTGCCAGCAGCTTGTCGGGGACAGGGACGGAGACCCAGTACTTC | CASSLSGTGTETQYF
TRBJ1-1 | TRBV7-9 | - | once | TGTGCCAGCAGCCCAGGGGTCGCGGGAGCTTTCTTT | CASSPGVAGAFF
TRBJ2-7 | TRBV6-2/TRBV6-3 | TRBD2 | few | TGTGCCAGCAGCCGAACCGGGACTAGCGGATACTCCTACGAGCAGTACTTC | CASSRTGTSGYSYEQYF
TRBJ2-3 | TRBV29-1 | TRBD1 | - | TGCAGCGTTGATTCCGGGACAGGGATCTCAGATACGCAGTATTTT | CSVDSGTGISDTQYF
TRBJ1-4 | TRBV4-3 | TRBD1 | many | TGCGCCAGCAGCCAAACAACAGGGGAGGCTGAAAAACTGTTTTTT | CASSQTTGEAEKLFF
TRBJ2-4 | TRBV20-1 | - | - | TGCAGTGTTCAGGGGCCAGCCAAAAACATTCAGTACTTC | CSVQGPAKNIQYF
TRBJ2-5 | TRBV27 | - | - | TGTGCCAGCAGATTAACGATAGGGGGTGGAGAGACCCAGTACTTC | CASRLTIGGGETQYF
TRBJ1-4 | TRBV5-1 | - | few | TGCGCCAGCAGCTTGGTTGGGATCGATGAAAAACTGTTTTTT | CASSLVGIDEKLFF